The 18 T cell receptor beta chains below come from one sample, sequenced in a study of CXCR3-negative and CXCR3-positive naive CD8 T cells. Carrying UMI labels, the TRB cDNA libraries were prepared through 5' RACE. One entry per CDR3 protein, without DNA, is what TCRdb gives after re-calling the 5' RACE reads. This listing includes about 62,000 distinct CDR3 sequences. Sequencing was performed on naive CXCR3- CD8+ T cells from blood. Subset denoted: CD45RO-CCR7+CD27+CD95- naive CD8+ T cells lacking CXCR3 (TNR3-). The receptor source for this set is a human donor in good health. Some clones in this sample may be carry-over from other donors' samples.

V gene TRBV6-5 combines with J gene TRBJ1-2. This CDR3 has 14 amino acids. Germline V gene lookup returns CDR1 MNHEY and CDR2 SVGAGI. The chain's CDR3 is CASSLTDVNYGYTF.

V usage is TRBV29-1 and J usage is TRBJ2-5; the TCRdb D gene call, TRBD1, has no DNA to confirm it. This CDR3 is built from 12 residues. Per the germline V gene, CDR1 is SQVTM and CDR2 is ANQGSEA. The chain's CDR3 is CSVVRVPETQYF.

CDR3 region: CASSQAWGTYNEQFF. The chain couples TRBV3-1 to TRBJ2-1. The CDR3 runs to 15 residues. Germline loops: CDR1 LGHDT, CDR2 YNNKEL (reference sequence).

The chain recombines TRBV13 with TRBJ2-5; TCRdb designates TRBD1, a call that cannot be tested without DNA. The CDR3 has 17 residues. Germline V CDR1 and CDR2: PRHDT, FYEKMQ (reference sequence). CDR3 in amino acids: CASSSRDSAVEYETQYF.

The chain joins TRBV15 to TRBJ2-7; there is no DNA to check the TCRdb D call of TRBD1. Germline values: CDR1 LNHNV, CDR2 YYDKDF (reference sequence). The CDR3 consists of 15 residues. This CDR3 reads CATSRGRGTSYEQYF.

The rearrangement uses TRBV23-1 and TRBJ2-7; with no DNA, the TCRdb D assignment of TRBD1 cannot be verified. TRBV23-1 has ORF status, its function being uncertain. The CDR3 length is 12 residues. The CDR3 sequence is CASSRWDREQYF.

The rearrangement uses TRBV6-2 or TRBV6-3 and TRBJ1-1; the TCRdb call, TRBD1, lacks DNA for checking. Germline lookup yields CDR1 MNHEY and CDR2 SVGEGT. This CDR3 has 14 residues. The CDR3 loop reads CASRDDPEWSEAFF.

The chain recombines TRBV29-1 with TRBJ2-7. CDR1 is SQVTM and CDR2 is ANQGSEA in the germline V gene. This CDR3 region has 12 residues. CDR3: CSVEDRRYEQYF.

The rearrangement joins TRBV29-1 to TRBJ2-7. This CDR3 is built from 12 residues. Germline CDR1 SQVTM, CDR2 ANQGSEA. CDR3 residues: CSVEGSGYEQYF.

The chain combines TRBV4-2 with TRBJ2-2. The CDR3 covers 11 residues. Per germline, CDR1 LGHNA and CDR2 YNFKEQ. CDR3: CASSQARELFF.

The CDR3: CASSWSETQYF. The genes are TRBV7-6 and TRBJ2-5. The germline V gene encodes CDR1 SGHVS and CDR2 FNYEAQ. The CDR3 is 11 amino acids.

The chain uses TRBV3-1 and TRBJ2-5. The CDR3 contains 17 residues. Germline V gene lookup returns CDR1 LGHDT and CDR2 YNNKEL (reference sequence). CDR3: CASSQDLSGDFQETQYF.

The CDR3 loop is CASTAAPPGLARSSYNEQFF. V usage is TRBV27 and J usage is TRBJ2-1; there is no DNA to check the TCRdb D call of TRBD2. This CDR3 comprises 20 residues. From germline, CDR1 is MNHEY and CDR2 SMNVEV (reference sequence).

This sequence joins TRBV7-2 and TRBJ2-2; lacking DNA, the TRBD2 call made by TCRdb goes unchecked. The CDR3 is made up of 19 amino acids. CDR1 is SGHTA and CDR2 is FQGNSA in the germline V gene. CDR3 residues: CASSLVLLAGIANTGELFF.

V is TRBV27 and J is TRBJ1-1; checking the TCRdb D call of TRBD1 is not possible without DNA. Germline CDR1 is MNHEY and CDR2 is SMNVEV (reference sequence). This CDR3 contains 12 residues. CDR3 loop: CASSFTGDTAFF.

The CDR3 reads CASSLGQGDYHEQYF. The V gene is TRBV7-7, the J gene TRBJ2-7; TCRdb's assignment of TRBD1 cannot be checked, as there is no DNA. CDR1 is SSHAT and CDR2 is FNYEAQ in the germline V gene (reference sequence). There are 15 residues in the CDR3.

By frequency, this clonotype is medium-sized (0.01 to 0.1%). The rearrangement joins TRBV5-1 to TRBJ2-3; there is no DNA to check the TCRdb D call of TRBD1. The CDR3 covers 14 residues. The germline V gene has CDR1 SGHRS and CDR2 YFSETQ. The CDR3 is CASSPQTAPDTQYF.

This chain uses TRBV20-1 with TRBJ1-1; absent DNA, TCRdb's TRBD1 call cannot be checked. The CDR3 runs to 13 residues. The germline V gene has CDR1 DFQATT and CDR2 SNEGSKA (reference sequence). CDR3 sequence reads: CSARLTGLPEAFF.